These T cell receptor beta chains were read from a single sample in a study of T-cell reconstitution after alpha-beta-depleted transplantation in children. TCRdb redid the calling of the PCR reads with MiXCR, one entry per CDR3 protein. The sample consists of 780,000 or so distinct CDR3 sequences, around 17% of them appearing once. Sequences were derived from PBMCs, mostly from graft donor cells, sampled 360 days after TCRalphabeta/CD19-depleted stem cell transplant. The receptors originated from a male patient younger than 18 who had a stem cell transplant for acute lymphoblastic leukemia, so the T cells may come from the graft donor. Each CDR3 is given with its conserved first and last residue. D genes are given only for firm matches. Clone size is given for some rows only: seen once, a few or many times, or a class if the clone is expanded.

J,D,V,size,CDR3,DNA
TRBJ2-7,TRBD2,TRBV5-1,NA,CASSLVLAGAREQYF,TGCGCCAGCAGCTTGGTTCTAGCGGGAGCCCGCGAGCAGTACTTC
TRBJ2-3,TRBD1,TRBV5-4,NA,CASSLQTGASTDTQYF,TGTGCCAGCAGCTTACAAACAGGGGCTAGCACAGATACGCAGTATTTT
TRBJ2-5,TRBD2,TRBV20-1,NA,CSDILATKETQYF,TGCAGTGATATACTAGCGACAAAAGAGACCCAGTACTTC
TRBJ2-3,NA,TRBV20-1,few,CSASRPTTDTQYF,TGCAGTGCGTCCCGGCCCACCACAGATACGCAGTATTTT
TRBJ2-5,NA,TRBV12-3/TRBV12-4,NA,CASSLGRRGQETQYF,TGTGCCAGCAGTTTGGGCAGAAGGGGCCAAGAGACCCAGTACTTC
TRBJ2-7,NA,TRBV6-6,few,CASRHSYEQYF,TGTGCCAGCAGACATTCCTACGAGCAGTACTTC
TRBJ2-3,NA,TRBV7-2,NA,CASSLAAEDTQYF,TGTGCCAGCAGCTTAGCCGCAGAAGATACGCAGTATTTT
TRBJ2-1,NA,TRBV11-2,few,CASSLKIPRDEQFF,TGTGCCAGCAGCCTCAAGATACCCCGCGATGAGCAGTTCTTC
TRBJ2-5,TRBD2,TRBV20-1,NA,CSARTGGKTQYF,TGCAGTGCGCGGACCGGGGGGAAGACCCAGTACTTC
TRBJ2-3,TRBD2,TRBV4-2,many,CASSQLAGGTDTQYF,TGTGCCAGCAGCCAACTAGCGGGGGGCACAGATACGCAGTATTTT
TRBJ2-7,TRBD1,TRBV25-1,NA,CASSETGTGRYEQYF,TGTGCCAGCAGTGAAACCGGGACAGGACGTTACGAGCAGTACTTC
TRBJ2-7,NA,TRBV12-3/TRBV12-4,few,CASGDMTGPYEQYF,TGTGCCAGCGGCGATATGACAGGCCCTTACGAGCAGTACTTC
TRBJ1-5,NA,TRBV19,NA,CASRESVGQPQHF,TGTGCCAGTAGAGAATCGGTGGGTCAGCCCCAGCATTTT
TRBJ1-1,NA,TRBV2,few,CARDQTAVGMNTEAFF,TGTGCCAGGGACCAGACGGCAGTAGGGATGAACACTGAAGCTTTCTTT
TRBJ2-5,TRBD2,TRBV20-1,NA,CSAIQAGRIQETQYF,TGCAGTGCTATCCAAGCGGGACGGATCCAAGAGACCCAGTACTTC
TRBJ2-4,NA,TRBV7-3,NA,CASSLTGADKNIQYF,TGTGCCAGCAGCTTAACGGGGGCTGACAAAAACATTCAGTACTTC
TRBJ1-5,NA,TRBV23-1,NA,CASSQSSVQPQHF,TGCGCCAGCAGTCAATCGTCGGTTCAGCCCCAGCATTTT
TRBJ2-3,NA,TRBV7-6,NA,CASSLGTWTKLDTQYF,TGTGCCAGCAGCTTAGGGACCTGGACTAAATTAGATACGCAGTATTTT
TRBJ1-5,NA,TRBV21-1,few,CASSKDPRGLGLMRGNQPQHF,TGTGCCAGCAGCAAGGATCCTCGGGGACTGGGATTGATGAGGGGTAATCAGCCCCAGCATTTT
TRBJ2-1,NA,TRBV5-1,many,CASSFEGEQFF,TGCGCCAGCAGCTTCGAGGGTGAGCAGTTCTTC
TRBJ2-7,TRBD2,TRBV19,NA,CASSMWSGRNHEQYF,TGTGCCAGTAGTATGTGGAGCGGGAGAAACCACGAGCAGTACTTC
TRBJ2-7,NA,TRBV20-1,many,CSALPGDSAGEQYF,TGCAGTGCCCTCCCGGGGGACAGCGCAGGGGAGCAGTACTTC
TRBJ2-5,NA,TRBV5-3,many,CARSYKERETQYF,TGTGCCAGAAGCTATAAGGAACGAGAGACCCAGTACTTC
TRBJ2-1,TRBD2,TRBV7-8,NA,CASSSRGRPGSAGGLSEQFF,TGTGCCAGCAGCTCCCGGGGACGGCCGGGCTCCGCGGGAGGGCTATCGGAGCAGTTCTTC
TRBJ2-3,NA,TRBV7-2,NA,CASSLALLTTDTQYF,TGTGCCAGCAGCTTAGCGCTTTTGACCACAGATACGCAGTATTTT
TRBJ1-6,NA,TRBV12-3/TRBV12-4,NA,CASRAQYSYNSPLHF,TGTGCCAGCAGGGCCCAGTACTCCTATAATTCACCCCTCCACTTT
TRBJ2-4,NA,TRBV5-1,many,CASSTVTGKKNIQYF,TGCGCCAGCAGCACCGTAACCGGGAAAAAAAACATTCAGTACTTC
TRBJ2-3,TRBD2,TRBV7-6,few,CASSPLAGGLRTDTQYF,TGTGCCAGCAGCCCTCTAGCGGGAGGTTTACGCACAGATACGCAGTATTTT
TRBJ2-7,NA,TRBV27,NA,CASGPGYEQYF,TGTGCCAGCGGCCCAGGGTACGAGCAGTACTTC
TRBJ2-7,TRBD1,TRBV29-1,NA,CSVTGDRGPPLTYEQYF,TGCAGCGTTACAGGGGACAGGGGGCCTCCTTTAACCTACGAGCAGTACTTC
TRBJ2-5,NA,TRBV10-3,few,CAISEPGGRETQYF,TGTGCCATCAGTGAACCTGGGGGGAGGGAGACCCAGTACTTC
TRBJ2-1,NA,TRBV6-6,few,CASSFSESSQFF,TGTGCCAGCAGTTTTTCTGAGTCATCTCAGTTCTTC
TRBJ1-3,NA,TRBV6-5,few,CASSSREGGNTIYF,TGTGCCAGCAGTTCCCGAGAAGGGGGAAACACCATATATTTT
TRBJ2-3,TRBD2,TRBV6-1,NA,CASRLAGPTDTQYF,TGTGCCAGCCGACTAGCGGGACCCACAGATACGCAGTATTTT
TRBJ2-1,TRBD1,TRBV7-3,NA,CASSRGGQGASRVLNEQFF,TGTGCCAGCAGTCGGGGGGGACAGGGGGCTTCAAGGGTTCTCAATGAGCAGTTCTTC
TRBJ2-3,TRBD2,TRBV18,NA,CASSPQLAGQADTQYF,TGTGCCAGCTCACCACAACTAGCGGGACAGGCAGATACGCAGTATTTT
TRBJ2-7,NA,TRBV18,few,CASSPQAGSYEQYF,TGTGCCAGCTCACCACAAGCCGGGAGCTACGAGCAGTACTTC
TRBJ2-7,TRBD1,TRBV5-5,few,CASSLDRGPYYEQYF,TGTGCCAGCAGCTTGGACAGGGGGCCTTACTACGAGCAGTACTTC
TRBJ1-4,TRBD1,TRBV7-8,many,CASSLNRGLKEEKLFF,TGTGCCAGCAGCTTGAACAGGGGCCTCAAGGAGGAAAAACTGTTTTTT
TRBJ2-1,NA,TRBV19,few,CASSRPTNNEQFF,TGTGCCAGTAGCCGCCCGACCAACAATGAGCAGTTCTTC
TRBJ1-1,NA,TRBV5-1,NA,CASSLLMAAEAFF,TGCGCCAGCAGCTTGCTCATGGCCGCTGAAGCTTTCTTT
TRBJ2-7,TRBD2,TRBV27,medium-sized,CASSLRLASYEQYF,TGTGCCAGCAGTCTCCGACTAGCTTCCTACGAGCAGTACTTC
TRBJ2-7,TRBD2,TRBV27,few,CASSSLAGLSYEQYF,TGTGCCAGCAGTTCACTAGCGGGCCTCTCCTACGAGCAGTACTTC
TRBJ2-7,NA,TRBV2,few,CAGTLGQTAYEQYF,TGTGCCGGGACCTTGGGACAAACTGCCTACGAGCAGTACTTC
TRBJ1-1,TRBD1,TRBV5-1,few,CASRRQGPNTEAFF,TGCGCCAGCAGGCGACAGGGGCCGAACACTGAAGCTTTCTTT
TRBJ1-3,NA,TRBV20-1,NA,CSARARNTIYF,TGCAGTGCTAGGGCACGAAACACCATATATTTT
TRBJ1-1,NA,TRBV3-1,few,CASSQDLRATEAFF,TGTGCCAGCAGCCAAGATCTTCGGGCCACTGAAGCTTTCTTT
TRBJ2-7,NA,TRBV29-1,few,CSALMRGEQYF,TGCAGCGCGCTAATGCGAGGGGAGCAGTACTTC
TRBJ2-3,TRBD2,TRBV20-1,many,CSAPPSGRTDTQYF,TGCAGTGCACCCCCTAGCGGGAGAACAGATACGCAGTATTTT
TRBJ2-2,NA,TRBV12-3/TRBV12-4,NA,CASSFGGGGELFF,TGTGCCAGCAGTTTTGGGGGAGGCGGGGAGCTGTTTTTT
TRBJ2-3,NA,TRBV29-1,few,CSVPLILQGTDTQYF,TGCAGCGTTCCCCTTATCTTACAGGGCACAGATACGCAGTATTTT
TRBJ2-5,NA,TRBV6-4,many,CASSTSDREETQYF,NA